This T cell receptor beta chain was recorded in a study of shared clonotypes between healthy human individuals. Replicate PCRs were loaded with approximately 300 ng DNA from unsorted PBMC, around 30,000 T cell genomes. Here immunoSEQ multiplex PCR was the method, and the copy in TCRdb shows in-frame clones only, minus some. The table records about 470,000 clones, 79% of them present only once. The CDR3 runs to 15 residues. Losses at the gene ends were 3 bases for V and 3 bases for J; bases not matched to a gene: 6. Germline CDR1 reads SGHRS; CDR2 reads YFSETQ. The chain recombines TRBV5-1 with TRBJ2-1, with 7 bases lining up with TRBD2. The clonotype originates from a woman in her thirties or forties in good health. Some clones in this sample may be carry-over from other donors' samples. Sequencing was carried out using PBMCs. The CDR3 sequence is CASSSGLGVYNEQFF. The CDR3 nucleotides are TGCGCCAGCAGCTCCGGACTAGGTGTCTACAATGAGCAGTTCTTC.